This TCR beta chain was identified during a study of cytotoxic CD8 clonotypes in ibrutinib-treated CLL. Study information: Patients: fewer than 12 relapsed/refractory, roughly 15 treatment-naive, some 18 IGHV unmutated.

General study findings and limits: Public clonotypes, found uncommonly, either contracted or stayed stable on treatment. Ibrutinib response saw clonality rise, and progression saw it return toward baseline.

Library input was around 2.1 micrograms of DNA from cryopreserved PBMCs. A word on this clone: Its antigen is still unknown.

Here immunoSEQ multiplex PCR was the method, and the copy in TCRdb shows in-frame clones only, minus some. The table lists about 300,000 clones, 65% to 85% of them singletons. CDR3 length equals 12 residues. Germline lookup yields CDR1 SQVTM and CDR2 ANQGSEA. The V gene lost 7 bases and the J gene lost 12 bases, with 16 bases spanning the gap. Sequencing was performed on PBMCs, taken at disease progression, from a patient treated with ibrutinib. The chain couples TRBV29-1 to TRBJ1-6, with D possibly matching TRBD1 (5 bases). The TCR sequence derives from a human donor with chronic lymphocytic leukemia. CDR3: CSARDGIGPLHF. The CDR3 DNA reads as TGCAGCGCCAGGGACGGCATTGGACCCCTCCACTTT.